This T cell receptor (beta chain) was identified during a study of T cell responses to AZD1222 COVID-19 vaccine. Overall study findings and caveats: Close to half of all spike-specific TCRs reportedly target regions of the variants that are unmutated.

Unmatched junction bases numbered 13, after V lost 7 bases and J lost 8 bases. This CDR3 contains 14 residues. The germline gives CDR1 SNHLY, CDR2 FYNNEI. Sequenced by immunoSEQ multiplex PCR; TCRdb stores in-frame clones only, minus some. The table has some 110,000 clones, about 90% seen once. To note about this clone: The antigen is not known.

The rearrangement joins TRBV2 to TRBJ1-1, with TRBD1 matching over 7 bases. This TCR was sampled from an adult who received the AZD1222 COVID-19 vaccine. This material consisted of peripheral blood, taken 28 days after the second AZD1222 dose. CDR3: CASTGTVSAPEAFF. The CDR3 DNA follows: TGTGCCAGCACCGGGACAGTCTCAGCACCCGAAGCTTTCTTT.